The 25 T cell receptor beta chains listed next were all sequenced from one sample in a study of Ad26.COV2.S vaccination and SARS-CoV-2 variants (dated by TCRdb to about 2021). Libraries were constructed by the immunoSEQ multiplex PCR assay. The clones in this table, taken by TCRdb from immuneACCESS, are in-frame only. Not every clone is retained; where verified, under half of the shortfall comes from an unresolved V gene, and the cause of the rest is unknown. In all, the sample holds about 350,000 clones, and about 85% of those were seen once. Clones ranked in the top ten supply about 3.5% of the sample. The sample's treatment or condition label, decoded: about 20 received Ad26.COV2.S at low or high dose, single or two shots; five or six received placebo; per-sample allocation not given. For vaccine and placebo recipients, the sequenced repertoires came from samples collected on day 63 after the first injection.

Sequenced here: peripheral blood, sampled in a trial of Ad26.COV2.S vaccine versus placebo. These receptors originate from a person aged 18-65 years who received the Ad26.COV2.S COVID-19 vaccine or a placebo.

This chain connects TRBV28 to TRBJ1-3; maybe TRBD1 (6 bases). The CDR3 contains 16 residues. V was trimmed by 2 bases and J by 0 bases, leaving 11 bases between them. In germline, CDR1 is MDHEN, CDR2 SYDVKM. In DNA form, the CDR3 reads TGTGCCAGCAGTTTACCTACAGGGAGCTCTGGAAACACCATATATTTT. It codes for CASSLPTGSSGNTIYF.

The CDR3 DNA is TGTGCCAGCAGGACTAGCGGTAAAGAGACCCAGTACTTC. This encodes CASRTSGKETQYF. J is TRBJ2-5 and V is TRBV6-6; the match to TRBD2 covers 9 bases. Germline values: CDR1 MNHNY, CDR2 SVGAGI (reference sequence). The trim removed 6 bases at V and 3 bases at J, leaving 2 bases unmatched. CDR3 size: 13 residues.

The V gene is TRBV5-1, the J gene TRBJ1-1; 11 nucleotides match TRBD1. CDR3 length equals 16 residues. Germline V gives CDR1 SGHRS, CDR2 YFSETQ. J was trimmed by 1 base and V by 1 base; bases with no gene match: 3. The CDR3, as DNA: TGCGCCAGCAGCTTGAAGGACAGGGGGCAGAACACTGAAGCTTTCTTT. The encoded protein is CASSLKDRGQNTEAFF.

The V gene is TRBV6-2 or TRBV6-3, the J gene TRBJ1-2; no clear D gene. Germline CDR1 is MNHEY and CDR2 is SVGEGT. This CDR3 region has 16 residues. V was clipped by 4 bases and J by 4 bases, with 19 bases between them. DNA for the CDR3: TGTGCCAGCAGTTTCCCCCGGCAGGACGCGGGCTATGGCTACACCTTC. Its protein is CASSFPRQDAGYGYTF.

The V and J genes are TRBV19 and TRBJ2-7; TRBD1 or TRBD2 may be the D gene (6 bases each). The germline CDR1 and CDR2 sequences are LNHDA and SQIVND (reference sequence). The CDR3 contains 15 residues. V was clipped by 5 bases and J by 0 bases, with 14 bases between them. CDR3: CASSAGQIFSYEQYF. The DNA of the CDR3 is TGTGCCAGTAGTGCGGGACAAATTTTCTCCTACGAGCAGTACTTC.

The gene calls are TRBV18 and TRBJ2-6; D not certain. Looked up from germline, CDR1 is KGHSH and CDR2 is LQKENI. Trimming pared 1 base from V and 0 bases from J, leaving 4 bases between. The CDR3 is made up of 15 amino acids. In DNA, the CDR3 is TGTGCCAGCTCACCACAGCGCTCTGGGGCCAACGTCCTGACTTTC. Amino acids: CASSPQRSGANVLTF.

This clone was picked up one time. The chain uses TRBV6-5 and TRBJ1-2; 10 positions match TRBD1. With V trimmed by 5 bases and J by 7 bases, 10 bases remained unmatched. This CDR3 comprises 15 residues. Germline-derived CDR1 and CDR2 are MNHEY and SVGAGI. The CDR3 here is CASSRNAGTGAGYTF. The CDR3 bases are TGTGCCAGCAGTAGAAACGCCGGGACAGGGGCTGGCTACACCTTC.

This chain connects TRBV3-1 (or the pseudogene TRBV3-2) to TRBJ2-7; D is unresolved. CDR1 LGHDT and CDR2 YNNKEL come from the germline V gene (reference sequence). V lost 5 bases, J lost 2 bases, and 4 bases lay in between. CDR3 length: 11 residues. The CDR3 sequence is CASSTTYEQYF. The CDR3, as DNA: TGTGCCAGCAGCACAACCTACGAGCAGTACTTC.

This clone has a single count. The V call is TRBV7-2, the J call TRBJ2-7; 9 nucleotides match TRBD1. The CDR3 is made up of 16 amino acids. In germline, CDR1 is SGHTA, CDR2 FQGNSA. V gave up 2 bases and J gave up 3 bases; unmatched junction bases: 8. CDR3 DNA sequence: TGTGCCAGCAGCTTAAACCCGACAGGGGGGGTCTACGAGCAGTACTTC. Translated, it gives CASSLNPTGGVYEQYF.

This clone has only a few counts. This chain links TRBV6-2 or TRBV6-3 with TRBJ1-5; D might be TRBD1 (6 bases). The CDR3 is 15 residues long. CDR1 is MNHEY, CDR2 SVGEGT, per germline. V lost 3 bases and J 7 bases, leaving 16 bases between the germline ends. The CDR3 sequence: CASSYRAQGDQPQHF. As DNA, the CDR3 is TGTGCCAGCAGTTATCGGGCACAGGGTGACCAGCCCCAGCATTTT.

The gene calls are TRBV7-9 and TRBJ2-1, with TRBD2 matching 7 bases. The CDR3 sequence is 15 residues long. Trimming removed 1 base from V and 3 bases from J; junction bases left unmatched: 3. In germline, CDR1 is SEHNR, CDR2 FQNEAQ (reference sequence). This chain's CDR3 is CASSLVAGVYNEQFF. The CDR3 DNA is TGTGCCAGCAGCTTAGTGGCGGGGGTCTACAATGAGCAGTTCTTC.

The chain joins TRBV4-1 to TRBJ1-2, with D uncertain. This CDR3 is built from 13 residues. In germline, CDR1 is MGHRA, CDR2 YSYEKL. The V end lost 1 base, the J end lost 3 bases, and 6 bases lay between the germline ends. The CDR3 loop is CASSQGRDYGYTF. In DNA, the CDR3 is TGCGCCAGCAGCCAAGGGAGGGACTATGGCTACACCTTC.

V usage is TRBV29-1 and J usage is TRBJ1-1; D ambiguous. Germline CDR1 and CDR2: SQVTM and ANQGSEA. Between the trimmed V and J ends, which lost 6 bases and 5 bases, there was a span of 7 bases. The CDR3 has 10 amino acids. The CDR3 region is CSVGWTEAFF. CDR3 bases: TGCAGCGTGGGGTGGACTGAAGCTTTCTTT.

This clone was observed at least ten times. V gene TRBV6-7 combines with J gene TRBJ1-4; D gene unclear. TRBV6-7 is an open reading frame whose function is uncertain. The V gene lost 1 base and the J gene lost 0 bases, with 9 bases spanning the gap. CDR3 size: 16 residues. The DNA for the CDR3 is TGTGCCAGCAGTTACTGTGCAGTTGCAACTAATGAAAAACTGTTTTTT. Residues: CASSYCAVATNEKLFF.

The genes are TRBV18 and TRBJ1-1; no clear D gene. Trimming stripped 6 bases from V and 4 bases from J, with 15 bases between. The CDR3 runs 14 residues. Germline-derived CDR1 and CDR2 are KGHSH and LQKENI. The CDR3 sequence is CASSQTDVSTEAFF. CDR3 bases: TGTGCCAGCTCCCAGACGGACGTTTCCACTGAAGCTTTCTTT.

V usage is TRBV4-1 and J usage is TRBJ2-5; 9 bases agree with TRBD1. Trimming at V came to 1 base and at J to 1 base, leaving 4 bases not matched to a gene. Germline V gene data show CDR1 as MGHRA and CDR2 as YSYEKL. This CDR3 contains 16 residues. DNA for the CDR3: TGCGCCAGCAGCCAAGCACGGGGACAGGGCCAAGAGACCCAGTACTTC. It encodes CASSQARGQGQETQYF.

The chain has TRBV6-5 and TRBJ1-5; D ambiguous. Trimming took 0 bases from V and 5 from J, leaving 8 bases between them. The length of the CDR3 is 14 residues. The germline gives CDR1 MNHEY, CDR2 SVGAGI. CDR3 nucleotide sequence: TGTGCCAGCAGTTACTCGGGCAGGCATCAGCCCCAGCATTTT. This gives the protein CASSYSGRHQPQHF.

This clone was observed a single time. J is TRBJ1-2 and V is TRBV24-1; 7 nucleotides agree with TRBD1. The CDR3 loop spans 15 amino acids. V was clipped by 4 bases and J by 4 bases; unmatched bases: 8. Germline CDR1 KGHDR, CDR2 SFDVKD. CDR3 sequence (DNA): TGTGCCACCAGTGACGAGACAGGGAGGCGCTATGGCTACACCTTC. Translating it yields CATSDETGRRYGYTF.

The chain is built from TRBV7-9 and TRBJ2-5; D is undetermined. There are 14 residues in the CDR3. The V gene lost 7 bases and the J gene lost 2 bases, with 14 bases spanning the gap. Germline loops: CDR1 SEHNR, CDR2 FQNEAQ (reference sequence). This CDR3 is CASMLTRMQETQYF. In DNA, the CDR3 is TGTGCCAGCATGCTAACTCGGATGCAAGAGACCCAGTACTTC. The variable domain in full, with the rest retrieved from reference TRBV7-9 and TRBJ2-5, is DTGVSQNPRHKITKRGQNVTFRCDPISEHNRLYWYRQTLGQGPEFLTYFQNEAQLEKSRLLSDRFSAERPKGSFSTLEIQRTEQGDSAMYLCASMLTRMQETQYFGPGTRLLVL.

This chain links TRBV5-4 with TRBJ1-2; 7 nucleotides line up with TRBD1. The CDR3 length is 14 residues. Germline V CDR1 and CDR2: SGHNT, YYREEE (reference sequence). The V segment lost 1 base and the J segment 7 bases; nucleotides outside the gene matches: 7. In nucleotides, the CDR3 is TGTGCCAGCAGCTTGCAAGGGGGCTCTGGTGGCTACACCTTC. Translated, it gives CASSLQGGSGGYTF. Supplemented by reference TRBV5-4 and TRBJ1-2, the full variable domain reads ETGVTQSPTHLIKTRGQQVTLRCSSQSGHNTVSWYQQALGQGPQFIFQYYREEENGRGNFPPRFSGLQFPNYSSELNVNALELDDSALYLCASSLQGGSGGYTFGSGTRLTVV.

The chain has TRBV5-1 and TRBJ2-1, with 7 bases fitting TRBD1. From germline, CDR1 is SGHRS and CDR2 YFSETQ. J was trimmed by 4 bases and V by 0 bases; bases with no gene match: 4. The CDR3 has 15 amino acids. CDR3 sequence reads: CASSLEGAYYNEQFF. The CDR3 coding sequence is TGCGCCAGCAGCTTGGAGGGGGCTTATTACAATGAGCAGTTCTTC. Full variable domain (remainder filled in from reference TRBV5-1 and TRBJ2-1): KAGVTQTPRYLIKTRGQQVTLSCSPISGHRSVSWYQQTPGQGLQFLFEYFSETQRNKGNFPGRFSGRQFSNSRSEMNVSTLELGDSALYLCASSLEGAYYNEQFFGPGTRLTVL.

The chain combines TRBV18 with TRBJ2-1, with TRBD1 matching over 11 bases. In germline, CDR1 is KGHSH, CDR2 LQKENI. This CDR3 has 18 residues. The ends lost 2 bases at V and 2 bases at J; junction bases unmatched: 8. CDR3 DNA: TGTGCCAGCTCACCAAGCTGGACAGGGGGCGACCCCTACAATGAGCAGTTCTTC. Encoded protein: CASSPSWTGGDPYNEQFF.

Here the CDR3 DNA reads TGTGCCAGTAGGGACAGGGGAATATTCACTGAAGCTTTCTTT. Its translation: CASRDRGIFTEAFF. J is TRBJ1-1 and V is TRBV19; 9 bases are a match to TRBD1. This CDR3 has 14 amino acids. With V trimmed by 6 bases and J by 4 bases, 6 bases remained unmatched. Germline V gene sequence: CDR1 LNHDA, CDR2 SQIVND (reference sequence). Drawing the rest from reference TRBV19 and TRBJ1-1, the complete variable domain is DGGITQSPKYLFRKEGQNVTLSCEQNLNHDAMYWYRQDPGQGLRLIYYSQIVNDFQKGDIAEGYSVSREKKESFPLTVTSAQKNPTAFYLCASRDRGIFTEAFFGQGTRLTVV.

The chain combines TRBV28 with TRBJ2-7; D not certain. V lost 7 bases and J 0 bases, leaving 13 bases between the germline ends. This CDR3 spans 14 amino acids. The germline gives CDR1 MDHEN, CDR2 SYDVKM. Written as DNA, the CDR3 is TGTGCCAGCATTTCGCTTAGATACTCCTACGAGCAGTACTTC. Protein: CASISLRYSYEQYF.

This clone turned up a few times. The J gene is TRBJ1-1, the V gene TRBV6-5; D not resolved. V shed 2 bases and J shed 1 base, with 5 bases lying between them. From germline, CDR1 is MNHEY and CDR2 SVGAGI. CDR3 length equals 13 residues. CDR3 in amino acids: CASSYGRNTEAFF. In DNA form, the CDR3 reads TGTGCCAGCAGTTACGGCAGGAACACTGAAGCTTTCTTT.